A selection of T cell receptor beta chains follows, all from one sample in a study of OX40 agonist ivuxolimab in advanced cancers. The table came from immunoSEQ multiplex PCR; TCRdb's copy has only in-frame clones and leaves some out. The table lists 65,000 to 95,000 clones, 70% to 90% of them singletons. The input for sequencing was CD4+ or CD8+ T cells sorted from blood, taken in a trial of the OX40 agonist ivuxolimab. These receptors were taken from an adult with an advanced solid tumor such as melanoma, head and neck, liver or kidney cancer. Both conserved end residues are part of each CDR3. The D gene is left open where the match is weak. Clone size is not always given. Where it is, it says once, few, many or a class for expanded clones.

>TRBD1|.|TRBJ2-2|TRBV11-2
TGTGCCAGCAGCCGGACAGGCACCGGGGAGCTGTTTTTT
CASSRTGTGELFF
>.|.|TRBJ2-5|TRBV21-1
TGTGCCAGCAGCATCGGCTGGTATGGGGGGAGAGGGGACCAAGAGACCCAGTACTTC
CASSIGWYGGRGDQETQYF
>.|.|TRBJ1-5|TRBV19
TGTGCCAGTAGTCTATTAACAGGAGGGGATCAGCCCCAGCATTTT
CASSLLTGGDQPQHF
>.|.|TRBJ1-5|TRBV7-2
TGTGCCAGCAGCTTAGCATTCCATGGGCCCCAGCATTTT
CASSLAFHGPQHF
>.|few|TRBJ1-1|TRBV2
TGTGCCAGCAGGGAGTCCGAACGGGAAACTGAAGCTTTCTTT
CASRESERETEAFF
>.|.|TRBJ1-5|TRBV7-2
TGTGCCAGCAGCCCTGGACAGACAAGCAATCAGCCCCAGCATTTT
CASSPGQTSNQPQHF
>TRBD1|.|TRBJ1-2|TRBV19
TGTGCCAGTAGAGGCCCCGGGACAGCATTTTCTAGTGGCTACACCTTC
CASRGPGTAFSSGYTF
>.|.|TRBJ2-7|TRBV11-3
TGTGCCAGCAGCTTAGATCCGTCGACAAGTAAGCAGTACTTC
CASSLDPSTSKQYF
>.|.|TRBJ2-5|TRBV7-3
TGTGCCAGCAGCCCGGGGAACCAAGAGACCCAGTACTTC
CASSPGNQETQYF
>.|.|TRBJ2-1|TRBV5-4
TGTGCCAGCAGCTTGGACAGTCCCCTCTACAATGAGCAGTTCTTC
CASSLDSPLYNEQFF
>TRBD2|.|TRBJ2-1|TRBV4-2
TGTGCCAGCAGCCAAAACCCGGGGGGCTCCTACAATGAGCAGTTCTTC
CASSQNPGGSYNEQFF
>.|once|TRBJ2-1|TRBV5-8
TGTGCCAGCGTAATACTAGGGGGCTACAATGAGCAGTTCTTC
CASVILGGYNEQFF
>.|.|TRBJ1-1|TRBV13
TGTGCCAGCAGCCCCCCGGGGATGAACACTGAAGCTTTCTTT
CASSPPGMNTEAFF
>.|.|TRBJ1-1|TRBV5-6
TGTGCCAGCAGCTTGGGGGCCAGGGTAGGGACGATCATGAACACTGAAGCTTTCTTT
CASSLGARVGTIMNTEAFF
>.|.|TRBJ2-5|TRBV5-1
TGCGCCAGCAGCCGACAGGGTCGGGGGGAGACCCAGTACTTC
CASSRQGRGETQYF
>.|.|TRBJ2-3|TRBV5-1
TGCGCCAGCAGCTTGTGGAGCGGGTCCACAGATACGCAGTATTTT
CASSLWSGSTDTQYF
>.|.|TRBJ2-5|TRBV6-5
TGTGCCAGCAATAACAGGGAGAAAGAGACCCAGTACTTC
CASNNREKETQYF
>TRBD2|.|TRBJ2-2|TRBV27
TGTGCCAGCAGTCCTAGGACTAGCCCAACCGGGGAGCTGTTTTTT
CASSPRTSPTGELFF
>TRBD1|.|TRBJ1-6|TRBV19
TGTGCCAGTAGTATCCGGGACAGCCGCTTAAATTCACCCCTCCACTTT
CASSIRDSRLNSPLHF
>TRBD1|.|TRBJ2-7|TRBV5-6
TGTGCCAGCAGCTCGCAGGGGGCCTACGAGCAGTACTTC
CASSSQGAYEQYF
>TRBD1|.|TRBJ1-1|TRBV7-2
TGTGCCAGCAGCCCCGGGACAGGGGTATCAGCTTTCTTT
CASSPGTGVSAFF
>.|once|TRBJ1-6|TRBV4-1
TGCGCCAGCAGCCAAGAGTCCGTGTGGGGAGAGGCGCCCCTCCACTTT
CASSQESVWGEAPLHF
>.|.|TRBJ2-1|TRBV5-1
TGCGCCAGCAGCTTGGTGGCAGACAATGAGCAGTTCTTC
CASSLVADNEQFF
>.|.|TRBJ2-1|TRBV9
TGTGCCAGCAGCGTAGAAAACATCTTTTACAATGAGCAGTTCTTC
CASSVENIFYNEQFF
>.|once|TRBJ2-7|TRBV19
TGTGCCAGTAGTACGGTCAGTTCCTACGAGCAGTACTTC
CASSTVSSYEQYF
>.|.|TRBJ2-3|TRBV7-2
TGTGCCAGCAGCCTTACCGGGGGGACAGCAGTTTCCACGCAGTATTTT
CASSLTGGTAVSTQYF
>.|.|TRBJ2-3|TRBV7-3
TGTGCCAGCAGCTTAACGTACCAGAGCCGGCCCACGTTGGGCACAGATACGCAGTATTTT
CASSLTYQSRPTLGTDTQYF